Presented here are 5 T cell receptor beta chains from one specimen sequenced in a study of T-cell memory formation after mild COVID-19. TCRdb re-analysed the 5' RACE reads in MiXCR, keeping a single row per CDR3 protein. This table holds 35,000 to 45,000 distinct CDR3 sequences, 6% to 7% found once. The sample was PBMCs or a T cell subset sorted from them (not recorded which). These receptors were taken from an adult who had mild COVID-19 (a few samples of this study predate the infection). Cell type and time point are not known.

The chain employs TRBV18 and TRBJ1-5; D unresolved. Germline-derived CDR1 and CDR2 are KGHSH and LQKENI. The CDR3 length is 12 residues. V shed 1 base and J shed 4 bases, with 2 bases lying between them. The CDR3 protein is CASSPQNQPQHF. The DNA for the CDR3 is TGTGCCAGCTCACCACAAAATCAGCCCCAGCATTTT. Supplemented by reference TRBV18 and TRBJ1-5, the full variable domain reads NAGVMQNPRHLVRRRGQEARLRCSPMKGHSHVYWYRQLPEEGLKFMVYLQKENIIDESGMPKERFSAEFPKEGPSILRIQQVVRGDSAAYFCASSPQNQPQHFGDGTRLSIL.

The table lists this clonotype with a few counts. The gene calls are TRBV4-1 and TRBJ2-1, with 9 bases that match TRBD2. The germline CDR1 and CDR2 sequences are MGHRA and YSYEKL. The V gene end was trimmed by 0 bases and the J gene end by 4 bases; junction bases not matched to a gene: 10. The CDR3 sequence is 18 residues long. The CDR3 protein is CASSQDRVSGGVYNEQFF. In nucleotides, the CDR3 is TGCGCCAGCAGCCAAGACCGGGTTAGCGGGGGTGTTTACAATGAGCAGTTCTTC.

The table lists this clonotype with many counts. Written as DNA, the CDR3 is TGTGCCAGCAGCGTAGCACCCAGCTCCTACAATGAGCAGTTCTTC. Translation gives CASSVAPSSYNEQFF. The rearrangement uses TRBV9 and TRBJ2-1; D uncertain. V was pared by 0 bases and J by 0 bases, with 7 bases between. The CDR3 contains 15 residues. The germline CDR1 and CDR2 sequences are SGDLS and YYNGEE.

This clonotype has a handful of counts. The chain employs TRBV5-1 and TRBJ1-4, with D maybe TRBD1 (6 bases). V lost 4 bases and J lost 3, with 10 bases in between. The CDR3 is 14 residues long. From germline, CDR1 is SGHRS and CDR2 YFSETQ. CDR3 protein: CASSPDSPNEKLFF. The CDR3, as DNA: TGCGCCAGCAGCCCGGACAGCCCTAATGAAAAACTGTTTTTT. The full variable domain, completed using reference TRBV5-1 and TRBJ1-4, is KAGVTQTPRYLIKTRGQQVTLSCSPISGHRSVSWYQQTPGQGLQFLFEYFSETQRNKGNFPGRFSGRQFSNSRSEMNVSTLELGDSALYLCASSPDSPNEKLFFGSGTQLSVL.

This clonotype was observed a handful of times. The chain joins TRBV7-2 to TRBJ1-6; perhaps TRBD1 as D (5 bases). Trimming took off 7 bases at V and 9 bases at J, with 16 bases between the two ends. The CDR3 covers 14 residues. Germline loops: CDR1 SGHTA, CDR2 FQGNSA. CDR3 nucleotides: TGTGCCAGCACCTGGTTAGGGGAGCGTTCACCCCTCCACTTT. It yields the protein CASTWLGERSPLHF.